Shown below are 20 T cell receptor beta chains from a single sample sequenced in a study of blood T cells in healthy people across ages. Using a J-beta primer mix together with a sample-barcoded 5' primer, a second PCR was run for about 6 to 11 cycles. TCRdb independently ran MiXCR on the 5' RACE reads; one entry per CDR3 protein. The sample lists fewer than 700,000 distinct CDR3 sequences; about 43% were seen once. The sample taken for sequencing was blood. These receptors came from an elderly man in good health.

On this clonotype itself: At one boundary the junction diverges from the germline segment, which might be a read error. This chain links TRBV7-2 with TRBJ2-7, with TRBD1 identical over 9 bases. The DNA end lines up better with TRBJ2-5; the J call may be wrong. This CDR3 spans 14 amino acids. Germline CDR1 reads SGHTA; CDR2 reads FQGNSA. CDR3 region: CAGSRGQGGKTQYF. In DNA, the CDR3 is TGTGCCGGCAGCCGGGGACAGGGTGGAAAGACCCAGTACTTC.

This clonotype came up a few times. The V and J genes are TRBV20-1 and TRBJ2-2; 8 bases match TRBD1. Germline CDR1 and CDR2: DFQATT and SNEGSKA (reference sequence). The CDR3 length is 15 residues. V gave up 5 bases and J gave up 5 bases; unmatched junction bases: 10. CDR3: CSASAIRGRTGELFF. The CDR3 bases are TGCAGTGCTTCAGCCATCAGGGGGCGGACCGGGGAGCTGTTTTTT.

This chain joins TRBV11-2 and TRBJ2-7; the match to TRBD2 covers 8 bases. This CDR3 is 15 amino acids long. Germline V CDR1 and CDR2: SGHAT, FQNNGV. V dropped 1 base and J dropped 5; count of bases not matched to a gene: 7. The CDR3 loop is CASSLASGRGHEQYF. The CDR3 DNA is TGTGCCAGCAGCTTAGCGAGCGGGAGAGGCCACGAGCAGTACTTC. The variable domain in full, with the rest retrieved from reference TRBV11-2 and TRBJ2-7, is EAGVAQSPRYKIIEKRQSVAFWCNPISGHATLYWYQQILGQGPKLLIQFQNNGVVDDSQLPKDRFSAERLKGVDSTLKIQPAKLEDSAVYLCASSLASGRGHEQYFGPGTRLTVT.

The CDR3: CASSYDNSNQPQHF. The CDR3 DNA sequence: TGTGCCAGCAGCTACGACAATAGCAATCAGCCCCAGCATTTT. This chain links TRBV7-8 with TRBJ1-5; D gene unclear. Germline values: CDR1 SGHVS, CDR2 FQNEAQ. This CDR3 has 14 residues. V lost 4 bases and J lost 0, with 7 bases in between.

The rearrangement uses TRBV3-1 and TRBJ2-4; D ambiguous. CDR1 LGHDT and CDR2 YNNKEL come from the germline V gene (reference sequence). The CDR3 contains 11 residues. V was shortened by 6 bases and J by 9 bases, with 9 bases between the two germline ends. This CDR3 is CASRWESIQYF. Here the CDR3 DNA reads TGTGCCAGCAGGTGGGAAAGCATTCAGTACTTC.

The rearrangement uses TRBV6-5 and TRBJ2-1; D is tentatively TRBD1 or TRBD2 (5 bases each). Per germline, CDR1 MNHEY and CDR2 SVGAGI. Trimming took 6 bases from V and 7 from J, leaving 19 bases between them. The CDR3 totals 15 residues. In DNA, the CDR3 is TGTGCCAGCAGATGGAACCGGGACCCCTCTAATGAGCAGTTCTTC. This translates into CASRWNRDPSNEQFF.

This clonotype was observed a handful of times. The gene calls are TRBV7-2 and TRBJ1-2; 10 bases align to TRBD1. This CDR3 comprises 17 residues. J gave up 1 base and V 1 base, and 6 bases lay outside the gene matches. The germline V gene has CDR1 SGHTA and CDR2 FQGNSA. The CDR3 here is CASSLGTGGTLNYGYTF. DNA of the CDR3: TGTGCCAGCAGCTTAGGGACAGGGGGGACTCTTAACTATGGCTACACCTTC.

The genes are TRBV10-3 and TRBJ2-3, with D unresolved. CDR1 and CDR2 from the germline V gene are ENHRY and SYGVKD. This CDR3 is 12 amino acids long. Trimming took 0 bases from V and 10 from J, leaving 8 bases between them. CDR3 region: CAISESNFPQYF. The CDR3 coding sequence is TGTGCCATCAGTGAGTCGAATTTTCCGCAGTATTTT.

For this clonotype: The junction differs from germline at one of its ends, possibly a read error. This sequence joins TRBV9 and TRBJ1-2; D uncertain. Germline loops: CDR1 SGDLS, CDR2 YYNGEE. The length of the CDR3 is 17 residues. This CDR3 is CARSLVSGGSSNYGYTF. DNA for the CDR3: TGTGCCCGCAGCTTAGTCAGTGGCGGTTCGTCTAACTATGGCTACACCTTC.

There are a few counts of this clonotype. The chain employs TRBV3-1 and TRBJ1-1; a weak D match, TRBD1 (6 bases). V dropped 4 bases and J dropped 1 base, with 13 bases sitting between them. This CDR3 comprises 15 residues. Germline-derived CDR1 and CDR2 are LGHDT and YNNKEL (reference sequence). In DNA form, the CDR3 reads TGTGCCAGCAGCCTTTGGAGGGGGGCGAACACTGAAGCTTTCTTT. Its translation: CASSLWRGANTEAFF.

The chain combines TRBV20-1 with TRBJ1-5; 7 positions match TRBD1. The CDR3 contains 17 residues. In germline, CDR1 is DFQATT, CDR2 SNEGSKA (reference sequence). V gave up 0 bases and J gave up 7 bases; unmatched junction bases: 15. CDR3 nucleotides: TGCAGTGCTAGAGATCCCCTGACAGGGAAGAAGGGACAGCCCCAGCATTTT. Amino acid sequence: CSARDPLTGKKGQPQHF.

This chain links TRBV4-3 with TRBJ2-5; D is unclear. This CDR3 spans 15 amino acids. Looked up from germline, CDR1 is LGHNA and CDR2 is YSLEER. V was pared by 1 base and J by 11 bases, with 20 bases between. The CDR3 DNA follows: TGCGCCAGCAGCCAAGTAGTTGGCCGGGTGAATGAGCAGTACTTC. It translates to CASSQVVGRVNEQYF.

In its sample, this clonotype was seen a few times. The chain is built from TRBV7-9 and TRBJ1-2; D gene unclear. Trimming left V 2 bases short and J 2 bases short, with 3 bases between. Per germline, CDR1 SEHNR and CDR2 FQNEAQ (reference sequence). The length of the CDR3 is 12 residues. The CDR3 region is CASSLSNYGYTF. The DNA of the CDR3 is TGTGCCAGCAGCTTATCCAACTATGGCTACACCTTC.

DNA for the CDR3: TGTGCCAGCAGCCAAGATCGGGGGAGAGGGAGGAATGAGCAGTTCTTC. Translating gives CASSQDRGRGRNEQFF. The rearrangement links TRBV3-1 to TRBJ2-1; a weak D match, TRBD2 (6 bases). Looked up from germline, CDR1 is LGHDT and CDR2 is YNNKEL (reference sequence). V dropped 0 bases and J dropped 7 bases, with 16 bases sitting between them. The CDR3 has 16 amino acids.

This clonotype turned up a few times. The gene calls are TRBV20-1 and TRBJ2-7; 11 bases agree with TRBD2. The CDR3 length is 17 residues. Germline CDR1 reads DFQATT; CDR2 reads SNEGSKA (reference sequence). The V segment lost 0 bases and the J segment 4 bases; nucleotides outside the gene matches: 11. The CDR3 region is CSARDVAGGSQGYEQYF. The CDR3 bases are TGCAGTGCTAGAGATGTAGCGGGGGGGAGTCAAGGATACGAGCAGTACTTC.

V and J are TRBV29-1 and TRBJ1-2, with no clear D. CDR1 is SQVTM and CDR2 is ANQGSEA in the germline V gene. This CDR3 contains 13 residues. V lost 0 bases and J 2 bases, leaving 7 bases between the germline ends. CDR3 in amino acids: CSVEEIPNYGYTF. CDR3 DNA: TGCAGCGTTGAAGAGATACCGAACTATGGCTACACCTTC.

This clonotype was observed a few times. The chain is built from TRBV7-2 and TRBJ1-1, with TRBD1 as a possible D gene (6 bases). The CDR3 extends over 12 amino acids. V was pared by 7 bases and J by 1 base, with 7 bases between. CDR1 and CDR2 from the germline V gene are SGHTA and FQGNSA. In DNA form, the CDR3 reads TGTGCCAGCAAGGGGGGGAACACTGAAGCTTTCTTT. Residues: CASKGGNTEAFF.

This chain uses TRBV7-2 with TRBJ1-1; TRBD1 aligns across 9 bases. There are 14 residues in the CDR3. CDR1 and CDR2 from the germline V gene are SGHTA and FQGNSA. V trimming: 5 bases; J trimming: 5 bases; junction bases outside the gene matches: 6. CDR3 nucleotide sequence: TGTGCCAGCAGCAAACCACAGGGGGCGACTGAAGCTTTCTTT. This codes for CASSKPQGATEAFF.

This rearrangement joins TRBV24-1 to TRBJ2-5; 7 bases map to TRBD1. The CDR3 is 15 amino acids. CDR1 KGHDR and CDR2 SFDVKD come from the germline V gene. The J segment lost 2 bases and the V segment lost 4 bases, leaving 6 bases of the junction unmatched. The CDR3 DNA sequence: TGTGCCACCAGTGAACCACGACAGGGTCAAGAGACCCAGTACTTC. Protein: CATSEPRQGQETQYF.

This clonotype was detected a few times. The chain couples TRBV20-1 to TRBJ2-3; 10 bases match TRBD2. The CDR3 has 14 residues. Trimming took 5 bases from V and 4 from J; bases not matched to a gene: 6. CDR1 is DFQATT, CDR2 SNEGSKA, per germline (reference sequence). CDR3: CSASLAGLPDTQYF. The CDR3 DNA reads as TGCAGTGCTTCACTAGCGGGGTTGCCAGATACGCAGTATTTT.